The rows below give T cell receptor beta chains drawn from one sample of a study of blood T cell repertoires in COVID-19. Using immunoSEQ multiplex PCR, the repertoire was profiled, and TCRdb retains in-frame clones only, with some absent. The table includes some 250,000 clones, 88% detected once. The specimen was peripheral blood. Receptors originate from a woman under 40 with acute or convalescent COVID-19. Both conserved end residues are part of each CDR3. D genes are given only for firm matches. Clone size is stated in some rows and not others, as once, few, many or a class when expanded.

TRBJ1-3,.,.,TRBV15,TGTGCCACCAGCAGGACAGGAAACACCATATATTTT,CATSRTGNTIYF
TRBJ2-1,TRBD2,once,TRBV7-3,TGTGCCAGCAGCTCGGGACTAGCGGGAGGGGAGCAGTTCTTC,CASSSGLAGGEQFF
TRBJ1-5,.,.,TRBV6-5,TGTGCCAGCAGTTACGACAGAAATCAGCCCCAGCATTTT,CASSYDRNQPQHF
TRBJ2-3,TRBD2,.,TRBV10-1,TGCGCCAGCAGTCCGACTAGCGGGAGGGGAGATACGCAGTATTTT,CASSPTSGRGDTQYF
TRBJ2-3,.,.,TRBV3-1/TRBV3-2,TGTGCCAGCAGCCCGCACCGGTTGGCAGATACGCAGTATTTT,CASSPHRLADTQYF
TRBJ2-5,.,once,TRBV5-1,TGCGCCAGCAGCCCACAGGGCAAGGAGACCCAGTACTTC,CASSPQGKETQYF
TRBJ2-7,TRBD2,.,TRBV4-3,TGCGCCAGCAGCCAAGAGCGCGGGAGGGTATCCTACGAGCAGTACTTC,CASSQERGRVSYEQYF
TRBJ2-7,TRBD1,.,TRBV15,TGTGCCACCAGCGAGGGGACAGTCTACGAGCAGTACTTC,CATSEGTVYEQYF
TRBJ1-6,.,once,TRBV27,TGTGCCAGCAGGATAGACAGGAGCTCCTATAATTCACCCCTCCACTTT,CASRIDRSSYNSPLHF
TRBJ2-3,.,.,TRBV24-1,TGTGCCACCAGTGCGTGGAACGGGGATACGCAGTATTTT,CATSAWNGDTQYF
TRBJ2-5,.,.,TRBV7-8,TGTGCCAGCAGCCGTGGGACTGGGGAGACCCAGTACTTC,CASSRGTGETQYF
TRBJ1-4,TRBD1,.,TRBV13,TGTGCCAGCAGCATCGGGACAGGGGTTGAAAAACTGTTTTTT,CASSIGTGVEKLFF
TRBJ1-5,.,.,TRBV2,TGTGCCAGCACCAGGCAGGGTCAGCCCCAGCATTTT,CASTRQGQPQHF
TRBJ2-4,.,.,TRBV6-6,TGTGCCAGCAGTTATCTCGTTGGACAGGCCAAAAACATTCAGTACTTC,CASSYLVGQAKNIQYF
TRBJ1-5,.,.,TRBV10-3,TGTGCCATCAGTGAAGCGGGGCCGTCCGGGTTTAGCAATCAGCCCCAGCATTTT,CAISEAGPSGFSNQPQHF
TRBJ2-2,TRBD1,.,TRBV19,TGTGCCAGTAGTGGACAGGGTGGGGCGAACACCGGGGAGCTGTTTTTT,CASSGQGGANTGELFF
TRBJ2-3,.,.,TRBV5-1,TGCGCCAGCAGCTTGGCCTACCAATCAGATACGCAGTATTTT,CASSLAYQSDTQYF
TRBJ2-3,.,.,TRBV14,TGTGCCAGCAGCCAAGGGGGAGCAGATACGCAGTATTTT,CASSQGGADTQYF
TRBJ1-2,.,once,TRBV19,TGTGCCAGTAGCGGCGGTGGGGCAGGAGGCTACACCTTC,CASSGGGAGGYTF
TRBJ2-3,TRBD2,once,TRBV14,TGTGCCAGCAGCCAGGGACTAGCGGGAGGGCCTGGATCAGATACGCAGTATTTT,CASSQGLAGGPGSDTQYF
TRBJ2-1,TRBD2,.,TRBV29-1,TGCAGCCCGAGCGGGAGGACAGACAATGAGCAGTTCTTC,CSPSGRTDNEQFF
TRBJ1-5,TRBD1,.,TRBV6-5,TGTGCCAGCAGTAGGACAGGGGGTGGCAATCAGCCCCAGCATTTT,CASSRTGGGNQPQHF
TRBJ2-3,TRBD1,.,TRBV6-5,TGTGCCACCAAGGGGGCGGCGTTTAGTACAGATACGCAGTATTTT,CATKGAAFSTDTQYF
TRBJ1-5,.,.,TRBV25-1,TGTGCCAGCAGTGAACAGGGAGGGCAGCCCCAGCATTTT,CASSEQGGQPQHF
TRBJ2-4,TRBD1,.,TRBV27,TGTGCCAGCAGTTTAACCGGGACAGGGGCAGGGAACATTCAGTACTTC,CASSLTGTGAGNIQYF
TRBJ2-3,TRBD2,.,TRBV7-2,TGTGCCAGCAGCTTAAACGTCCGGCGGGAGGGGGATACGCAGTATTTT,CASSLNVRREGDTQYF
TRBJ1-3,TRBD1,.,TRBV5-1,TGCGCCAGCAGCTTGGAGGGACAGGGAGCCGGAAACACCATATATTTT,CASSLEGQGAGNTIYF
TRBJ1-2,.,.,TRBV6-5,TGTGCCAGCAGTTACGGGCCCGAGATCCACTATGGCTACACCTTC,CASSYGPEIHYGYTF
TRBJ2-7,.,.,TRBV4-3,TGCGCCAGCAGCCACCGTACCGACCCCTCGGTGGAGAACGAGCAGTACTTC,CASSHRTDPSVENEQYF
TRBJ1-2,.,.,TRBV10-1,TGCGCCAGCAGTGAGCAGGGTAACTATGGCTACACCTTC,CASSEQGNYGYTF
TRBJ1-1,.,.,TRBV6-2/TRBV6-3,TGTGCCAGCAGTTACCTCATGACAGTTAACACTGAAGCTTTCTTT,CASSYLMTVNTEAFF
TRBJ1-6,.,.,TRBV27,TGTGCCAGCAGTTCCCCCATCTACGGGAATTCACCCCTCCACTTT,CASSSPIYGNSPLHF
TRBJ2-3,.,once,TRBV7-2,TGTGCCAGCAGCCCAAGAAGGGACTCCCCCCCAGATACGCAGTATTTT,CASSPRRDSPPDTQYF
TRBJ2-7,TRBD2,.,TRBV7-2,TGTGCCAGCAGTCTCGACGGCGGGAGCTCCTACGAGCAGTACTTC,CASSLDGGSSYEQYF
TRBJ1-2,TRBD1,.,TRBV5-8,TGTGCCAGCAGCCTAGGGACAGTCCGAGGCTACACCTTC,CASSLGTVRGYTF
TRBJ2-5,.,.,TRBV11-3,TGTGCCAGCAGCTTCGGAGGGCAGCAAGAGACCCAGTACTTC,CASSFGGQQETQYF
TRBJ1-1,.,.,TRBV19,TGTGCCAGTAGTATATTGGCAGGGGTCCCTTCGAGCACTGAAGCTTTCTTT,CASSILAGVPSSTEAFF
TRBJ2-7,.,.,TRBV5-1,TGCGCCAGCAGCTTGGGGCAGGGTAGGACCTACGAGCAGTACTTC,CASSLGQGRTYEQYF
TRBJ1-2,TRBD1,.,TRBV27,TGTGCCAGCAGCACCAGACAGGGCTATGGCTACACCTTC,CASSTRQGYGYTF
TRBJ2-2,TRBD1,.,TRBV30,TGTGCCTGGAGTACGCGACAGGGAACCGGGGAGCTGTTTTTT,CAWSTRQGTGELFF
TRBJ2-7,TRBD2,.,TRBV20-1,TGCAGTGCTAATATGGGCGGGAGGACCCGATTC,CSANMGGRTRF
TRBJ1-1,TRBD1,few,TRBV5-1,TGCGCCAGCAGCTCAGGGGGGCAGGACACTGAAGCTTTCTTT,CASSSGGQDTEAFF
TRBJ2-7,TRBD2,.,TRBV7-9,TGTGCCAGCAGCCAACGACTAGCGGCCACCTCCTACGAGCAGTACTTC,CASSQRLAATSYEQYF
TRBJ1-1,.,.,TRBV19,TGTGCCAGTAGTATTATTTCGGGGGTCACGAACACTGAAGCTTTCTTT,CASSIISGVTNTEAFF
TRBJ1-2,TRBD1,.,TRBV4-3,TGCGCCAGCAGCCAAGATCCCGACAGGGGGTTTTGGTATGGCTACACCTTC,CASSQDPDRGFWYGYTF
TRBJ2-5,.,.,TRBV4-3,TGCGCCAGCAGCCAAGATATCGGAGGGGAAGAGACCCAGTACTTC,CASSQDIGGEETQYF
TRBJ1-1,.,many,TRBV10-3,TGTGCCATCGGGGGGGGTACTGAAGCTTTCTTT,CAIGGGTEAFF
TRBJ2-7,TRBD2,.,TRBV5-1,TGCGCCAGCAGCCCGACTAGCGGGAACTACGAGCAGTACTTC,CASSPTSGNYEQYF
TRBJ2-7,.,.,TRBV7-2,TGTGCCAGCAGCTTAGAGGCGGGTCCATCCTACGAGCAGTACTTC,CASSLEAGPSYEQYF
TRBJ2-7,.,.,TRBV5-6,TGTGCCAGCAGCTTGGCCAATCTAGGCGAGCAGTACTTC,CASSLANLGEQYF
TRBJ1-6,.,.,TRBV7-8,TGTGCCAGCAGCTCGCTGGGGCAGCCCTCCTATAATTCACCCCTCCACTTT,CASSSLGQPSYNSPLHF
TRBJ2-2,.,.,TRBV10-3,TGCGCCATCAGTGACTCAGGACTTCCCACCGGGGAGCTGTTTTTT,CAISDSGLPTGELFF
TRBJ2-1,TRBD2,.,TRBV10-3,TGTGCCATCAGTGAGACCCTTAGCGGGAGCTCCTACAATGAGCAGTTCTTC,CAISETLSGSSYNEQFF
TRBJ2-2,TRBD1,.,TRBV3-1/TRBV3-2,TGTGCCAGCAGCCCCTCCGGGACAGTGAACACCGGGGAGCTGTTTTTT,CASSPSGTVNTGELFF
TRBJ2-7,.,.,TRBV7-9,TGTGCCAGCAGTCTACTTCGCTACGAGCAGTACTTC,CASSLLRYEQYF
TRBJ2-5,TRBD2,.,TRBV7-9,TGTGCCAGCAGCCCAGCGGGGGGCGGGAGCAGACAGACCCAGTACTTC,CASSPAGGGSRQTQYF
TRBJ2-2,.,.,TRBV18,TGTGCCAGCTCACCCAGTCGGAGCGGTCTCAACACCGGGGAGCTGTTTTTT,CASSPSRSGLNTGELFF
TRBJ1-1,.,.,TRBV7-2,TGTGCCAGCAGCTTAGCGTGGAGGCCTCCTGAAGCTTTCTTT,CASSLAWRPPEAFF
TRBJ2-6,TRBD1,once,TRBV7-9,TGTGCCAGCAGCAGAGGACAGGGTATTACTGGGGCCAACGTCCTGACTTTC,CASSRGQGITGANVLTF
TRBJ2-7,TRBD1,.,TRBV6-2/TRBV6-3,TGTGCCAGCAGTTGCGCAATGCCCGGACAGGGATGGACCTACGAGCAGTACTTC,CASSCAMPGQGWTYEQYF